The next 4 T cell receptor beta chains were all read from a single sample in a study of shared clonotypes between healthy human individuals (dated by TCRdb to about 2020). Receptor libraries were prepared by the immunoSEQ multiplex PCR assay. In its TCRdb copy, this immuneACCESS table keeps in-frame sequences only and misses some clones. Where compared with another copy, unresolved V genes explain less than half of these, and the others have no known cause. This sample holds under 550,000 clones; 90% to 97% were observed only once. Under 0.06% of the sample comes from the top ten. Sequencing used naive CD4+ T cells sorted from blood. What this sample's cell subset or site label stands for: CD45RA+ positively selected. The receptors originated from a woman between 25 and 40 years old in good health.

The genes are TRBV6-1 and TRBJ1-1; no definite D call. This CDR3 spans 14 amino acids. V was clipped by 4 bases and J by 0 bases, with 9 bases between them. Germline CDR1 reads MNHNS; CDR2 reads SASEGT. CDR3 sequence reads: CASSAGNVNTEAFF. The CDR3 region has the DNA TGTGCCAGCAGTGCTGGCAACGTGAACACTGAAGCTTTCTTT.

The CDR3 loop reads CASSSRDINYEQYF. In DNA, the CDR3 is TGTGCCAGCAGCTCAAGGGACATAAACTACGAGCAGTACTTC. V gene TRBV7-8 combines with J gene TRBJ2-7, with D maybe TRBD1 (6 bases). Germline values: CDR1 SGHVS, CDR2 FQNEAQ. The CDR3 totals 14 residues. The V and J ends lost 4 bases and 3 bases respectively, with 13 bases between them. The variable domain in full, completed from reference TRBV7-8 and TRBJ2-7, reads GAGVSQSPRYKVAKRGQDVALRCDPISGHVSLFWYQQALGQGPEFLTYFQNEAQLDKSGLPSDRFFAERPEGSVSTLKIQRTQQEDSAVYLCASSSRDINYEQYFGPGTRLTVT.

The genes are TRBV28 and TRBJ2-7; TRBD1 agrees at 9 bases. Germline V gives CDR1 MDHEN, CDR2 SYDVKM. The CDR3 spans 17 residues. Losses at the gene ends were 6 bases for V and 0 bases for J; bases not matched to a gene: 12. CDR3 DNA sequence: TGTGCCAGCAGCTCGGTATTCCGGGACAGGGTCTCCTACGAGCAGTACTTC. This gives the protein CASSSVFRDRVSYEQYF.

This chain uses TRBV28 with TRBJ1-1, with 7 bases lining up with TRBD1. V dropped 4 bases and J dropped 4; count of bases not matched to a gene: 12. The CDR3 covers 16 residues. CDR1 is MDHEN, CDR2 SYDVKM, per germline. CDR3 DNA sequence: TGTGCCAGCAGTTGGACAACCTCGGGGGACAGCACTGAAGCTTTCTTT. Its translation is CASSWTTSGDSTEAFF.